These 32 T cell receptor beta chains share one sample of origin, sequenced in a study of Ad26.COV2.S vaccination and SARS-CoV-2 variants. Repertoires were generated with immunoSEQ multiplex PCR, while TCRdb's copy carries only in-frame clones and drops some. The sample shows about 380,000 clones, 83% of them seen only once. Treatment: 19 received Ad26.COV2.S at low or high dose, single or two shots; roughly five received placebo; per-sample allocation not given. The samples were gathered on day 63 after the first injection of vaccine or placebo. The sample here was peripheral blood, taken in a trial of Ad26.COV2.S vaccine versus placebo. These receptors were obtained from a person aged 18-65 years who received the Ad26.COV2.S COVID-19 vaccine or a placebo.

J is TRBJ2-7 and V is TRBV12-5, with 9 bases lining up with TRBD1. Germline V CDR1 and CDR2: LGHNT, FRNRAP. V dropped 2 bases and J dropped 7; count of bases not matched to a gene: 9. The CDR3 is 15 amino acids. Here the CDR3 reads CASGLPRDRDLEQYF. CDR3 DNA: TGTGCTAGTGGTTTGCCCCGGGACAGGGATCTAGAGCAGTACTTC.

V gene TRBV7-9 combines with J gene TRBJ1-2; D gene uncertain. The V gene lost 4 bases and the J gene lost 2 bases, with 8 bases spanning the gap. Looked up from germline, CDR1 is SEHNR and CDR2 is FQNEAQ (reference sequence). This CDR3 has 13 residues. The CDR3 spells CASSYKSNYGYTF. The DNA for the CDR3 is TGTGCCAGCAGCTATAAGAGCAACTATGGCTACACCTTC.

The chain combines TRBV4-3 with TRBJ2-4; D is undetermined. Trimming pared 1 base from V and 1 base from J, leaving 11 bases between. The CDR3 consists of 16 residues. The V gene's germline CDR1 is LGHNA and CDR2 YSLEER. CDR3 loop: CASSQVGPSAKNIQYF. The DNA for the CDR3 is TGCGCCAGCAGCCAAGTAGGGCCTAGTGCCAAAAACATTCAGTACTTC.

The CDR3 protein is CASSEDGGRASFYNEQFF. The DNA for the CDR3 is TGTGCCAGCAGTGAAGATGGCGGGAGGGCCTCTTTTTACAATGAGCAGTTCTTC. V and J are TRBV2 and TRBJ2-1; 9 bases line up with TRBD2. The trim removed 1 base at V and 4 bases at J, leaving 11 bases unmatched. Germline CDR1 reads SNHLY; CDR2 reads FYNNEI. This CDR3 has 18 residues.

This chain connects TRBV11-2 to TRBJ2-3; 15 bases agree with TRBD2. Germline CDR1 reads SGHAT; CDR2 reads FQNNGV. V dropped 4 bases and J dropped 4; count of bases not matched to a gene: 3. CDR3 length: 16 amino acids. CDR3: CASSSGLAGGPDTQYF. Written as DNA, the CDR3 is TGTGCCAGCAGCTCCGGACTAGCGGGGGGGCCAGATACGCAGTATTTT. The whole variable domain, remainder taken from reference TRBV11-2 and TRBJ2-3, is EAGVAQSPRYKIIEKRQSVAFWCNPISGHATLYWYQQILGQGPKLLIQFQNNGVVDDSQLPKDRFSAERLKGVDSTLKIQPAKLEDSAVYLCASSSGLAGGPDTQYFGPGTRLTVL.

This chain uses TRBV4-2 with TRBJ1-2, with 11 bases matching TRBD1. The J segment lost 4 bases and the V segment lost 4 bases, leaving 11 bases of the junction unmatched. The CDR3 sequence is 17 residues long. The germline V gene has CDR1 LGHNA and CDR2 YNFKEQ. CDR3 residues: CASSPNLLGQGAYGYTF. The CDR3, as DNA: TGTGCCAGCAGCCCTAACTTATTAGGACAGGGGGCCTATGGCTACACCTTC.

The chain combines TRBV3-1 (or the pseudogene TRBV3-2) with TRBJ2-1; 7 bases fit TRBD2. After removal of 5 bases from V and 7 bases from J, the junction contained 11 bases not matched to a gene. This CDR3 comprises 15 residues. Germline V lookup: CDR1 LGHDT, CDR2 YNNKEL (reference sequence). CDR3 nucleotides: TGTGCCAGCAGCTTTAGTCGCGGGAGTCGAAATGAGCAGTTCTTC. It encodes CASSFSRGSRNEQFF.

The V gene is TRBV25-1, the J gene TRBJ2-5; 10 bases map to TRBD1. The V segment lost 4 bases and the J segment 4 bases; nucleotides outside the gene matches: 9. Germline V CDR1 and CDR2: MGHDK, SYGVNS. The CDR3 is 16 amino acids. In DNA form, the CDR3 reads TGTGCCAGCAGTGCCCCCCGACAGGGGGCGAGAGAGACCCAGTACTTC. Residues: CASSAPRQGARETQYF.

CDR3 in DNA: TGCGCCAGCAGCCGGGGGGGCCTTCGTGGGACAGATACGCAGTATTTT. Its protein product is CASSRGGLRGTDTQYF. V and J are TRBV4-3 and TRBJ2-3; D perhaps matches TRBD2 (7 bases). The V and J ends lost 4 bases and 3 bases respectively, with 17 bases between them. The CDR3 sequence is 16 residues long. Germline CDR1 is LGHNA and CDR2 is YSLEER.

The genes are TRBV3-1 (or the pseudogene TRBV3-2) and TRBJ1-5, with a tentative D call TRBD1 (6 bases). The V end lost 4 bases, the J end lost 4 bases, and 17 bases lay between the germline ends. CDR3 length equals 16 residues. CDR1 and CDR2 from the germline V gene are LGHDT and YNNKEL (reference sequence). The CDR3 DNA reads TGTGCCAGCAGCCGCGGGGCGGGGGGCAGGAATCAGCCCCAGCATTTT. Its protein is CASSRGAGGRNQPQHF.

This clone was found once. The CDR3, as DNA: TGTGCCAGTAGTCCTACGGGGCTTCATGGCTACACCTTC. Encoded protein: CASSPTGLHGYTF. This sequence joins TRBV19 and TRBJ1-2, with D possibly being TRBD1 (5 bases). Germline assignment: CDR1 LNHDA and CDR2 SQIVND (reference sequence). The CDR3 loop spans 13 amino acids. Deletions cut 5 bases from V and 6 bases from J, with 13 bases between. Combining the CDR3 with reference TRBV19 and TRBJ1-2 gives the whole variable domain DGGITQSPKYLFRKEGQNVTLSCEQNLNHDAMYWYRQDPGQGLRLIYYSQIVNDFQKGDIAEGYSVSREKKESFPLTVTSAQKNPTAFYLCASSPTGLHGYTFGSGTRLTVV.

CDR3 sequence (DNA): TGTGCCAGCTCACCATTAGCGGGAGTGTCCTACAATGAGCAGTTCTTC. As protein: CASSPLAGVSYNEQFF. V usage is TRBV18 and J usage is TRBJ2-1, with TRBD2 identical over 9 bases. CDR1 is KGHSH and CDR2 is LQKENI in the germline V gene. This CDR3 region has 16 residues. After removal of 2 bases from V and 1 base from J, the junction contained 3 bases not matched to a gene.

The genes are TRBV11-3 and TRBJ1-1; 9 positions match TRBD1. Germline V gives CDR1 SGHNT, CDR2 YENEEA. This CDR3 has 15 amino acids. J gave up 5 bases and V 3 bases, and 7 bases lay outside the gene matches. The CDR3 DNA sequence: TGTGCCAGCAGCTTCGGGACAGGGTATCGGACTGAAGCTTTCTTT. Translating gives CASSFGTGYRTEAFF.

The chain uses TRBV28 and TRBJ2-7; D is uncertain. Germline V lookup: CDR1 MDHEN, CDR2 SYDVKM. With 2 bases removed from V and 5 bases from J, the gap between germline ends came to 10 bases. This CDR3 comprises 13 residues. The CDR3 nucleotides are TGTGCCAGCAGTTTAGGGTCCACTAACGAGCAGTACTTC. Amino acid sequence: CASSLGSTNEQYF.

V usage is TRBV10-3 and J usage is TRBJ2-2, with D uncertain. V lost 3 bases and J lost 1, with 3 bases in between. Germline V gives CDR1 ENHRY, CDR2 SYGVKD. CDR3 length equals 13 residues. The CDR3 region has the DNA TGTGCCATCAGTGAATGGAACACCGGGGAGCTGTTTTTT. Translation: CAISEWNTGELFF.

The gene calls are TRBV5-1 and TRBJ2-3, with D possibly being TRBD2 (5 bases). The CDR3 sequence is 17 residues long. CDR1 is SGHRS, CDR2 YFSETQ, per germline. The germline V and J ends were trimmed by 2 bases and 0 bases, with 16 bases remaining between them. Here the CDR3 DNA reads TGCGCCAGCAGCTTAATCGTGTCCCGGAGGAGCACAGATACGCAGTATTTT. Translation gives CASSLIVSRRSTDTQYF.

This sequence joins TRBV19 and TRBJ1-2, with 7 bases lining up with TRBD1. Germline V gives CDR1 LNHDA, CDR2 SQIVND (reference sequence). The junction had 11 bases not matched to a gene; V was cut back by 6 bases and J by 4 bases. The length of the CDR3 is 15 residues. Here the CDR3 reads CASSSPPTGIYGYTF. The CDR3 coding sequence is TGTGCCAGTAGCTCCCCCCCGACAGGGATCTATGGCTACACCTTC.

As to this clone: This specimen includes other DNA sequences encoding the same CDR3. As DNA, the CDR3 is TGTGCCAGCAGTGACTTTGGTAGCGGGAGGACCGGGGAGCTGTTTTTT. Its protein is CASSDFGSGRTGELFF. The chain is built from TRBV6-4 and TRBJ2-2, with 10 bases lining up with TRBD2. Germline V gives CDR1 MRHNA, CDR2 SNTAGT. This CDR3 is built from 16 residues. The ends lost 1 base at V and 5 bases at J; junction bases unmatched: 4.

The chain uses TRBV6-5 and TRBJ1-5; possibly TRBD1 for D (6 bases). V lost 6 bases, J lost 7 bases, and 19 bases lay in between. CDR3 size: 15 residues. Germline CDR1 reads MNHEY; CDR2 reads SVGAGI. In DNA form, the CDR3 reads TGTGCCAGCAGAAGATCAAGACAGGTCGGGCAGCCCCAGCATTTT. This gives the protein CASRRSRQVGQPQHF.

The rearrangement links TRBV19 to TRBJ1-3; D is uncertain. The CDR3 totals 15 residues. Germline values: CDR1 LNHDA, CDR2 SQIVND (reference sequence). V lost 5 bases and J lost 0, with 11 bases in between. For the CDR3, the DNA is TGTGCCAGTAGTTTGTTTCGGAGCTCTGGAAACACCATATATTTT. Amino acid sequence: CASSLFRSSGNTIYF.

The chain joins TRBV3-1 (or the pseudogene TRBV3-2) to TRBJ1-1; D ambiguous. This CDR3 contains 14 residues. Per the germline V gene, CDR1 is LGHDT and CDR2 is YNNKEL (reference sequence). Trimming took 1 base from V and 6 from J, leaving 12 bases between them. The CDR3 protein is CASSQAGEAAEAFF. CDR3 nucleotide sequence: TGTGCCAGCAGCCAAGCGGGAGAGGCAGCTGAAGCTTTCTTT.

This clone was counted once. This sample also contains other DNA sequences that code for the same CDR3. The CDR3 is CASSLGPGTEAFF. Written as DNA, the CDR3 is TGCGCCAGCAGCTTAGGGCCGGGCACTGAAGCTTTCTTT. This chain joins TRBV5-1 and TRBJ1-1, with D unclear. Trimming took 2 bases from V and 4 from J, leaving 9 bases between them. The CDR3 extends over 13 amino acids. From germline, CDR1 is SGHRS and CDR2 YFSETQ.

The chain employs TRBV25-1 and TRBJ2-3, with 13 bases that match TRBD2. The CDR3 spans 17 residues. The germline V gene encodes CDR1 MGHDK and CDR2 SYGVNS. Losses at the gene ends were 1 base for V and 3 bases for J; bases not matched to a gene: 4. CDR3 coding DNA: TGTGCCAGCAGTGAATGGACTAGCGGGAGTAATACAGATACGCAGTATTTT. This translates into CASSEWTSGSNTDTQYF.

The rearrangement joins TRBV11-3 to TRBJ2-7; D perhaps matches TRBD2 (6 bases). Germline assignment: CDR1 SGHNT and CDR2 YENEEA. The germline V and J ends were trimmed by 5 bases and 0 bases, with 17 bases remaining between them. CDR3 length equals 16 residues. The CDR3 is CASSRPRGTPSYEQYF. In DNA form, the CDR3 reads TGTGCCAGCAGCCGCCCCCGCGGGACGCCCTCCTACGAGCAGTACTTC. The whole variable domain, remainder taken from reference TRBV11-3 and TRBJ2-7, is EAGVVQSPRYKIIEKKQPVAFWCNPISGHNTLYWYLQNLGQGPELLIRYENEEAVDDSQLPKDRFSAERLKGVDSTLKIQPAELGDSAVYLCASSRPRGTPSYEQYFGPGTRLTVT.

CDR3 nucleotides: TGTGCCAGCAGCCAAGTCGGGGCCTCTGGAAACACCATATATTTT. Translation: CASSQVGASGNTIYF. The V call is TRBV14, the J call TRBJ1-3; weak D call: TRBD1 (5 bases). This CDR3 contains 15 residues. Between the trimmed V and J ends, which lost 1 base and 0 bases, there was a span of 7 bases. Germline V lookup: CDR1 SGHDN, CDR2 FVKESK.

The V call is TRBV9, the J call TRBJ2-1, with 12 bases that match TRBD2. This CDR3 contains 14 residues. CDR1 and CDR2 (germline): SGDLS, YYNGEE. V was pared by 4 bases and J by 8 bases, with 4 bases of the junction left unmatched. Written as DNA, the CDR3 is TGTGCCAGCAGCTCCGGACTAGCGGGATATGAGCAGTTCTTC. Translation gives CASSSGLAGYEQFF.

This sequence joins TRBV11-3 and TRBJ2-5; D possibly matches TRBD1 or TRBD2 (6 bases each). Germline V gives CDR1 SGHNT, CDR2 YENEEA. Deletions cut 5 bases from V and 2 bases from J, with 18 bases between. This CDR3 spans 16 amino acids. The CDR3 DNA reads TGTGCCAGCAGCCTAAATAGGGGGACTTTACAAGAGACCCAGTACTTC. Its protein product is CASSLNRGTLQETQYF.

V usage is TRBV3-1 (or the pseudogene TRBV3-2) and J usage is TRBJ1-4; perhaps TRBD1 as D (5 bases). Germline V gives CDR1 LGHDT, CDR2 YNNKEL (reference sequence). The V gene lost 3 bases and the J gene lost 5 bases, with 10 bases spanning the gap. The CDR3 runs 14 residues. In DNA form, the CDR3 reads TGTGCCAGCAGCCAGGGGTGGGGGAATGAAAAACTGTTTTTT. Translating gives CASSQGWGNEKLFF.

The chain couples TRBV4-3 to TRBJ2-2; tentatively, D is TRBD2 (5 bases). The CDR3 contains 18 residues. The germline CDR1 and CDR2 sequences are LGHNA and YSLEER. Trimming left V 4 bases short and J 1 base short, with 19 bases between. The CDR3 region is CASSLPIGRALNTGELFF. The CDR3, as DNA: TGCGCCAGCAGCCTCCCTATCGGGCGGGCCCTGAACACCGGGGAGCTGTTTTTT.

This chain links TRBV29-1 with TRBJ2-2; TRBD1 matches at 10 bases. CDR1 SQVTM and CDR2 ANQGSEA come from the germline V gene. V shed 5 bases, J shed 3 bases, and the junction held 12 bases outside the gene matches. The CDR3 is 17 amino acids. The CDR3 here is CSVTRSGTGVHTGELFF. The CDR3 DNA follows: TGCAGCGTTACCCGATCCGGGACAGGGGTCCACACCGGGGAGCTGTTTTTT.

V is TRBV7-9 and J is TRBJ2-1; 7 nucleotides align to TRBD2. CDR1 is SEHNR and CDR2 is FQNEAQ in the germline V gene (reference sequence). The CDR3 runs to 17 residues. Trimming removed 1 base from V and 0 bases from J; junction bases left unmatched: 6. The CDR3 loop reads CASSLGLAGSSYNEQFF. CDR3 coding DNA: TGTGCCAGCAGCTTAGGCTTAGCGGGCAGCTCCTACAATGAGCAGTTCTTC.

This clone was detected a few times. The CDR3 sequence is CASSFGGFEQYF. CDR3 nucleotides: TGTGCCAGCAGTTTTGGCGGGTTCGAGCAGTACTTC. The chain has TRBV12-3 or TRBV12-4 and TRBJ2-7, with D tentatively TRBD2 (5 bases). The CDR3 extends over 12 amino acids. With 3 bases removed from V and 6 bases from J, the gap between germline ends came to 9 bases.